This T cell receptor (beta chain) is drawn from a study of blood T cell repertoires in COVID-19. Study-wide background: Researchers got acute and convalescent COVID-19 samples from the United States, Italy and Spain.

Original data processing: Using reference gene primer amplification, nucleated cell counts were estimated. The protocol was immunoSEQ multiplex PCR, while the TCRdb copy is restricted to in-frame clones and leaves out a portion. The DNA gave D and trimming, while V, J and clone size come from that table. Found here are about 480,000 clones, about 91% of them singletons; the top ten hold over 10%. V lost 8 bases to trimming and J lost 10 bases; unmatched junction nucleotides: 9. Per the germline V gene, CDR1 is LNHDA and CDR2 is SQIVND (reference sequence). This CDR3 comprises 13 residues. This sequence joins TRBV19 and TRBJ2-7, with 12 nucleotides matching TRBD1. Sequencing was performed on peripheral blood. The sequence was collected from a woman aged 45-59 years with COVID-19, enrolled during active disease. In nucleotides, the CDR3 is TGTGCCAGTGGGACCCGGGACAGGGGGCGTCAGTACTTC. Amino acid sequence: CASGTRDRGRQYF.